This TCR beta chain is from a study of cytomegalovirus exposure and HLA in healthy donors. Findings and limits, study-wide: For presence/absence analyses, sequencing depth was assumed to be roughly uniform across donors. Three chains tied to CMV proved CMV antigen-specific in vitro. The study flagged some 180 TCR beta chains as cytomegalovirus-associated. Sequence variants that were highly shared formed a cluster that was likely a sequencing artifact.

Comment on this clone: What it binds is unknown.

PCR involved 60 Vbeta and 13 Jbeta primers. The protocol was immunoSEQ multiplex PCR, while the TCRdb copy is restricted to in-frame clones and leaves out a portion. In the table there are some 150,000 clones, approximately 78% of which are singletons. Germline trimming cut 2 bases from V and 5 bases from J; bases unmatched to any gene: 6. CDR1 and CDR2 (germline): SGHRS, YFSETQ. CDR3 size: 14 residues. The receptor was derived from a man between 35 and 55 years old in good health and CMV-seropositive. The sequenced material came from PBMCs. The chain has TRBV5-1 and TRBJ2-5; 7 bases align to TRBD1. The chain's CDR3 is CASSLGQAPETQYF. DNA of the CDR3: TGCGCCAGCAGCTTAGGACAGGCGCCGGAGACCCAGTACTTC.